Listed below are T cell receptor beta chains from one sample, sequenced in a study of cytomegalovirus exposure and HLA in healthy donors. Assay: immunoSEQ multiplex PCR; the TCRdb copy retains only in-frame clones and omits some. The table lists about 170,000 clones, 84% of them singletons. The sample comprised PBMCs. Receptors were obtained from a young man in good health and CMV-seronegative. Each CDR3 is given with its conserved first and last residue. A D gene is named only where the DNA matches it firmly. Not every row has a clone size; where given, it reads once, few, many or a size class.

clone_size: NA; v_call: TRBV5-4; j_call: TRBJ2-7; d_call: NA; cdr3_aa: CASSLEISAYEQYF; cdr3_nt: TGTGCCAGCAGCTTGGAGATATCGGCCTACGAGCAGTACTTC
clone_size: NA; v_call: TRBV5-1; j_call: TRBJ2-1; d_call: NA; cdr3_aa: CASSAHTGTPEQFF; cdr3_nt: TGCGCCAGCAGCGCCCATACAGGGACCCCTGAGCAGTTCTTC
clone_size: NA; v_call: TRBV27; j_call: TRBJ2-5; d_call: NA; cdr3_aa: CASSTLQGRSETQYF; cdr3_nt: TGTGCCAGCAGTACGTTACAGGGGAGGTCGGAGACCCAGTACTTC
clone_size: once; v_call: TRBV7-6; j_call: TRBJ1-5; d_call: TRBD1; cdr3_aa: CASSLGQGGQPQHF; cdr3_nt: TGTGCCAGCAGCTTAGGGCAGGGGGGTCAGCCCCAGCATTTT
clone_size: NA; v_call: TRBV7-2; j_call: TRBJ1-2; d_call: NA; cdr3_aa: CASSLTGSYGYTF; cdr3_nt: TGTGCCAGCAGCTTAACAGGGTCTTATGGCTACACCTTC
clone_size: NA; v_call: TRBV2; j_call: TRBJ2-7; d_call: TRBD1; cdr3_aa: CASRPGQGTYEQYF; cdr3_nt: TGTGCCAGCAGGCCGGGACAGGGGACCTACGAGCAGTACTTC
clone_size: NA; v_call: TRBV9; j_call: TRBJ2-1; d_call: NA; cdr3_aa: CASSVSFVGERADEQFF; cdr3_nt: TGTGCCAGCAGCGTAAGTTTTGTTGGTGAACGAGCTGATGAGCAGTTCTTC
clone_size: NA; v_call: TRBV12-5; j_call: TRBJ1-1; d_call: NA; cdr3_aa: CASGFVHGTPGVEAFF; cdr3_nt: TGTGCTAGTGGTTTCGTACACGGGACTCCCGGGGTTGAAGCTTTCTTT
clone_size: NA; v_call: TRBV5-4; j_call: TRBJ2-5; d_call: TRBD2; cdr3_aa: CASSLATTSGQETQYF; cdr3_nt: TGTGCCAGCAGCTTGGCCACGACTAGCGGGCAAGAGACCCAGTACTTC
clone_size: NA; v_call: TRBV18; j_call: TRBJ2-2; d_call: NA; cdr3_aa: CASSPRDPNTGELFF; cdr3_nt: TGTGCCAGCTCGCCTCGGGATCCGAACACCGGGGAGCTGTTTTTT
clone_size: NA; v_call: TRBV5-6; j_call: TRBJ1-5; d_call: NA; cdr3_aa: CASSYRTADQPQHF; cdr3_nt: TGTGCCAGCAGCTACCGGACAGCTGATCAGCCCCAGCATTTT
clone_size: NA; v_call: TRBV5-1; j_call: TRBJ2-1; d_call: TRBD2; cdr3_aa: CASRPNWPSGGEYNEQFF; cdr3_nt: TGCGCCAGCAGACCCAATTGGCCTAGCGGGGGCGAATACAATGAGCAGTTCTTC
clone_size: once; v_call: TRBV27; j_call: TRBJ1-2; d_call: TRBD1; cdr3_aa: CASRYQGARGYTF; cdr3_nt: TGTGCCAGCAGATACCAGGGGGCGCGGGGCTACACCTTC
clone_size: once; v_call: TRBV5-1; j_call: TRBJ2-1; d_call: TRBD2; cdr3_aa: CASSQGVAGWRDEQFF; cdr3_nt: TGCGCCAGCTCTCAAGGGGTAGCGGGGTGGAGGGATGAGCAGTTCTTC
clone_size: many; v_call: TRBV10-3; j_call: TRBJ1-4; d_call: TRBD1; cdr3_aa: CAIAQGIGTNEKLFF; cdr3_nt: TGTGCCATCGCACAGGGGATAGGGACTAATGAAAAACTGTTTTTT
clone_size: many; v_call: TRBV4-1; j_call: TRBJ2-6; d_call: TRBD1; cdr3_aa: CASSQRDRGLAGANVLTF; cdr3_nt: TGCGCCAGCAGCCAACGAGACAGGGGGCTCGCTGGGGCCAACGTCCTGACTTTC
clone_size: NA; v_call: TRBV7-2; j_call: TRBJ2-1; d_call: NA; cdr3_aa: CASSFGTLEQFF; cdr3_nt: TGTGCCAGCAGTTTCGGGACATTAGAGCAGTTCTTC
clone_size: NA; v_call: TRBV11-3; j_call: TRBJ2-2; d_call: NA; cdr3_aa: CASSLASWRGELFF; cdr3_nt: TGTGCCAGCAGCTTAGCTAGCTGGCGCGGGGAGCTGTTTTTT
clone_size: NA; v_call: TRBV5-1; j_call: TRBJ2-5; d_call: TRBD1; cdr3_aa: CASSVGQGQETQYF; cdr3_nt: TGCGCCAGCAGCGTCGGACAGGGTCAGGAGACCCAGTACTTC
clone_size: NA; v_call: TRBV6-5; j_call: TRBJ2-7; d_call: NA; cdr3_aa: CASSPPGTFSYEQYF; cdr3_nt: TGTGCCAGCAGCCCTCCTGGGACATTCTCCTACGAGCAGTACTTC
clone_size: NA; v_call: TRBV5-1; j_call: TRBJ2-2; d_call: NA; cdr3_aa: CASSFATSNTGELFF; cdr3_nt: TGCGCCAGCAGCTTCGCGACTTCGAACACCGGGGAGCTGTTTTTT
clone_size: NA; v_call: TRBV6-1; j_call: TRBJ2-3; d_call: TRBD1; cdr3_aa: CASRLQGAGDTQYF; cdr3_nt: TGTGCCAGCAGACTGCAGGGGGCAGGAGATACGCAGTATTTT
clone_size: few; v_call: TRBV4-1; j_call: TRBJ2-1; d_call: TRBD2; cdr3_aa: CASSPGLAGWYNEQFF; cdr3_nt: TGCGCCAGCAGCCCAGGACTAGCGGGTTGGTACAATGAGCAGTTCTTC
clone_size: NA; v_call: TRBV7-9; j_call: TRBJ1-2; d_call: NA; cdr3_aa: CASSFGSGDGYTF; cdr3_nt: TGTGCCAGCAGCTTTGGGTCAGGTGACGGCTACACCTTC
clone_size: few; v_call: TRBV5-1; j_call: TRBJ2-3; d_call: NA; cdr3_aa: CASSLDWGPDTQYF; cdr3_nt: TGCGCCAGCAGCTTGGACTGGGGCCCAGATACGCAGTATTTT
clone_size: many; v_call: TRBV7-9; j_call: TRBJ2-7; d_call: TRBD1; cdr3_aa: CASSPGGYYEQYF; cdr3_nt: TGTGCCAGCAGCCCAGGGGGTTACTACGAGCAGTACTTC
clone_size: once; v_call: TRBV2; j_call: TRBJ2-1; d_call: TRBD1; cdr3_aa: CASSEGQTYNEQFF; cdr3_nt: TGTGCCAGCAGTGAGGGACAGACCTACAATGAGCAGTTCTTC
clone_size: NA; v_call: TRBV6-5; j_call: TRBJ2-1; d_call: TRBD2; cdr3_aa: CASSYGLAGDEQFF; cdr3_nt: TGTGCCAGCAGTTACGGACTAGCGGGAGATGAGCAGTTCTTC
clone_size: NA; v_call: TRBV5-1; j_call: TRBJ2-1; d_call: TRBD2; cdr3_aa: CASSLNSGIYNEQFF; cdr3_nt: TGCGCCAGCAGCTTGAACAGCGGGATCTACAATGAGCAGTTCTTC
clone_size: few; v_call: TRBV7-3; j_call: TRBJ2-5; d_call: TRBD1; cdr3_aa: CASSPTGGAGETQYF; cdr3_nt: TGTGCCAGCAGTCCTACAGGGGGCGCGGGGGAGACCCAGTACTTC
clone_size: NA; v_call: TRBV7-8; j_call: TRBJ2-1; d_call: TRBD2; cdr3_aa: CASSFGSGFYNEQFF; cdr3_nt: TGTGCCAGCAGCTTCGGTAGCGGGTTCTACAATGAGCAGTTCTTC
clone_size: NA; v_call: TRBV28; j_call: TRBJ2-1; d_call: NA; cdr3_aa: CASTSDSYNEQFF; cdr3_nt: TGTGCCAGCACCTCGGACAGCTACAATGAGCAGTTCTTC
clone_size: NA; v_call: TRBV11-3; j_call: TRBJ2-1; d_call: TRBD2; cdr3_aa: CASSLGAGAINEQFF; cdr3_nt: TGTGCCAGCAGCTTAGGAGCGGGAGCTATCAATGAGCAGTTCTTC
clone_size: NA; v_call: TRBV11-2; j_call: TRBJ2-2; d_call: NA; cdr3_aa: CASSLARETGELFF; cdr3_nt: TGTGCCAGCAGCTTAGCGAGGGAGACCGGGGAGCTGTTTTTT
clone_size: once; v_call: TRBV27; j_call: TRBJ2-7; d_call: TRBD1; cdr3_aa: CASSNRRQGAGLEYF; cdr3_nt: TGTGCCAGCAGCAACCGACGACAGGGGGCCGGACTGGAGTACTTC
clone_size: NA; v_call: TRBV28; j_call: TRBJ1-1; d_call: NA; cdr3_aa: CASSPGHNTEAFF; cdr3_nt: TGTGCCAGCTCACCGGGACACAACACTGAAGCTTTCTTT